This T cell receptor (beta chain) was sequenced during a study of cytomegalovirus exposure and HLA in healthy donors. Method: immunoSEQ multiplex PCR; TCRdb's copy keeps in-frame clones and lacks some. The sample has 250,000 to 300,000 clones, around 87% seen once. Trimming pared 0 bases from V and 4 bases from J, leaving 11 bases between. The CDR3 consists of 15 residues. The germline V gene has CDR1 MGHDK and CDR2 SYGVNS. This chain connects TRBV25-1 to TRBJ2-3; D gene unclear. What was sequenced was PBMCs. The origin of this receptor is a woman between 18 and 29 years old in good health and CMV-seronegative. CDR3: CASSEYSTASDTQYF. CDR3 coding DNA: TGTGCCAGCAGTGAATATAGCACGGCATCAGATACGCAGTATTTT.